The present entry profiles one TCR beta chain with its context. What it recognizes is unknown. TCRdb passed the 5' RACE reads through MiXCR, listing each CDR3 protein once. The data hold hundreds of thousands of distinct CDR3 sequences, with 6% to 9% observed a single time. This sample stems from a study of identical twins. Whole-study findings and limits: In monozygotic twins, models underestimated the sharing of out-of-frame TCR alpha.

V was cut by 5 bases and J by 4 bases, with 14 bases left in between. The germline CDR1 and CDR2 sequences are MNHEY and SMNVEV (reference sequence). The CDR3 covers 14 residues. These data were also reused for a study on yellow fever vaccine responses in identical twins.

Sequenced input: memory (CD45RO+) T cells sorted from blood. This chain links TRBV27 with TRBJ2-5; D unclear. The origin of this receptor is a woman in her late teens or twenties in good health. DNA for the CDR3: TGTGCCAGCAGTCCGAGGACGGGCGGAGAGACCCAGTACTTC. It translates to CASSPRTGGETQYF.